This T cell receptor beta chain was retrieved from a study of T cells after yellow fever vaccination. Across the study: The fractions with low cell numbers were processed using SMART-Seq v4 Ultra Low Input. General study findings and limits: Although the secondary response was weaker, it peaked faster, at day 5 versus 15. Clonotypes shared by both compartments, CD4 and CD8, made up a small share.

The CDR3 loop spans 16 amino acids. V lost 0 bases and J lost 5, with 11 bases in between. Per germline, CDR1 SGHAT and CDR2 FQNNGV. A word on this clonotype: Its matching antigen is unknown.

They built TCR cDNA with 5'RACE template switching, a step that put in a universal primer site and UMIs. TCRdb fed the 5' RACE reads into MiXCR, producing one record per CDR3 protein. This sample carries some 290,000 distinct CDR3 sequences, about 10% of them seen once, and the ten largest clones take approximately 3%. The clonotype comes from a man between 18 and 35 years old who received the YFV17D yellow fever vaccine. The chain carries TRBV11-2 and TRBJ2-6; D is uncertain. The sample consisted of CD4+ T cells sorted from PBMCs, taken 45 days after the yellow fever booster vaccination. The CDR3 DNA sequence: TGTGCCAGCAGCTTAGACCCCAATTTGAGGGCCAACGTCCTGACTTTC. Encoded protein: CASSLDPNLRANVLTF.